This paragraph covers one T cell receptor beta chain sequence. The data are from a study of cytomegalovirus exposure and HLA in healthy donors. Use of 60 Vbeta and 13 Jbeta primers characterized the PCR. Clones were read by immunoSEQ multiplex PCR, and TCRdb kept only the in-frame ones, dropping some. The sample carries roughly 80,000 clones, under 80% recorded once. Deletions cut 5 bases from V and 7 bases from J, with 14 bases between. Germline loops: CDR1 LNHDA, CDR2 SQIVND (reference sequence). This CDR3 has 13 residues. The clonotype comes from a woman between 50 and 59 years old in good health and CMV-seropositive. The chain recombines TRBV19 with TRBJ1-2; TRBD1 might be the D (6 bases). Sequencing used PBMCs. As DNA, the CDR3 is TGTGCCAGTAGTTTCAGGGGAACGGCTGGCTACACCTTC. Its protein is CASSFRGTAGYTF.